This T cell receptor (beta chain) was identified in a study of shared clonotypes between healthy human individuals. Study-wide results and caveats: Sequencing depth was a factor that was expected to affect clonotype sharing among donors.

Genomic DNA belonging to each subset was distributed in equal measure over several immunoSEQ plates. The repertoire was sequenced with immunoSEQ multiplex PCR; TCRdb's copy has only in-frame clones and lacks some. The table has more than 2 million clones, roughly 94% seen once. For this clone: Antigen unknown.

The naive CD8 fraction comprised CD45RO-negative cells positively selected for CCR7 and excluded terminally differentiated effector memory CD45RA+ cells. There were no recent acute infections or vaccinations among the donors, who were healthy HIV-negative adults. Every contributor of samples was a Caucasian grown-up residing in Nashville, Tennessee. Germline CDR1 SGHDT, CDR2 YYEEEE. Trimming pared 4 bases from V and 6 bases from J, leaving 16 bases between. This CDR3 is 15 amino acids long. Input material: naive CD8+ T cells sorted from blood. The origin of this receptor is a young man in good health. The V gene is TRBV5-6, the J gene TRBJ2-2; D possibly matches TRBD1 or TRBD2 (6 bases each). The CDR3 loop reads CASSEGGLPAGELFF. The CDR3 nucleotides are TGTGCCAGCAGCGAGGGGGGTCTACCTGCCGGGGAGCTGTTTTTT.